Sequencing of this TCR beta chain was carried out in a study of blood T cell repertoires in COVID-19. In the study overall: Samples taken during acute and convalescent COVID-19 were collected in the United States, Italy and Spain.

This table comes from immunoSEQ multiplex PCR, and its TCRdb copy is limited to in-frame clones, with some not included. The sample shows roughly 60,000 clones, approximately 85% of them seen only once. This TCR was recovered from a human donor in a cohort sampled during active COVID-19. Sequencing was performed on peripheral blood.

For the CDR3, the DNA is TGTGCCAGTAGTATGGACAGGGGGCAAGAGACCCAGTACTTC. Protein product: CASSMDRGQETQYF. V is TRBV19 and J is TRBJ2-5; 10 nucleotides align to TRBD1. J was trimmed by 2 bases and V by 3 bases; bases with no gene match: 0. CDR3 length equals 14 residues. CDR1 is LNHDA, CDR2 SQIVND, per germline (reference sequence).